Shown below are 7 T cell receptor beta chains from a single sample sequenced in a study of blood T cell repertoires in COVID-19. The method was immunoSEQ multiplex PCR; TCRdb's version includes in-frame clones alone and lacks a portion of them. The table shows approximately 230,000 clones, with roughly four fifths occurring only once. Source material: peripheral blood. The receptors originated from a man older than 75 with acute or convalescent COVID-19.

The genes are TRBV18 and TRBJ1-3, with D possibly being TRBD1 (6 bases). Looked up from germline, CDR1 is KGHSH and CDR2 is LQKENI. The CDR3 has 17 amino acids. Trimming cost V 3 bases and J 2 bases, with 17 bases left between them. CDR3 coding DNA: TGTGCCAGCTCACCTATGGACAGTCTCCCGGCTGGAAACACCATATATTTT. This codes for CASSPMDSLPAGNTIYF.

The CDR3 region has the DNA TGTGCCAGCTCACCACCGGGGGTAGGGGGCTACGAGCAGTACTTC. Protein product: CASSPPGVGGYEQYF. The V and J genes are TRBV18 and TRBJ2-7, with D possibly TRBD1 on 6 matching bases. V was shortened by 0 bases and J by 3 bases, with 12 bases between the two germline ends. Germline CDR1 reads KGHSH; CDR2 reads LQKENI. The CDR3 runs 15 residues.

The CDR3: CASGLIIWGGINEQYF. CDR3 nucleotides: TGTGCTAGTGGTTTGATAATCTGGGGGGGCATCAACGAGCAGTACTTC. This sequence joins TRBV12-5 and TRBJ2-7, with a tentative D call TRBD2 (7 bases). Trimming stripped 2 bases from V and 5 bases from J, with 19 bases between. The germline V gene has CDR1 LGHNT and CDR2 FRNRAP. The CDR3 runs to 16 residues.

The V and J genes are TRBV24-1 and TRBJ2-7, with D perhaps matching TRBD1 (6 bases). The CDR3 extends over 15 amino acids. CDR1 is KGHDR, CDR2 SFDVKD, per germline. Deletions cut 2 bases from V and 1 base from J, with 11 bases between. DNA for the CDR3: TGTGCCACCAGTGATTCCAGGGGTAGGTCCTACGAGCAGTACTTC. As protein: CATSDSRGRSYEQYF.

CDR3 DNA sequence: TGTGCCAGCAGTGACCGGACAGGGAATAGCAATCAGCCCCAGCATTTT. This translates into CASSDRTGNSNQPQHF. This chain uses TRBV6-1 with TRBJ1-5; 8 nucleotides line up with TRBD1. The CDR3 covers 16 residues. Germline-derived CDR1 and CDR2 are MNHNS and SASEGT. Trimming took 3 bases from V and 0 from J; bases not matched to a gene: 4.

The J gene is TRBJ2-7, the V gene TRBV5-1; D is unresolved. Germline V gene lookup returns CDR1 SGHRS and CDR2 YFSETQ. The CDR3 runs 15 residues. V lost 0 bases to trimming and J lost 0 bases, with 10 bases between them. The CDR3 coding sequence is TGCGCCAGCAGCTTGGCCCGTAGGAGCTCCTACGAGCAGTACTTC. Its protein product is CASSLARRSSYEQYF. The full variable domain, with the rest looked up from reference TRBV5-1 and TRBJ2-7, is KAGVTQTPRYLIKTRGQQVTLSCSPISGHRSVSWYQQTPGQGLQFLFEYFSETQRNKGNFPGRFSGRQFSNSRSEMNVSTLELGDSALYLCASSLARRSSYEQYFGPGTRLTVT.

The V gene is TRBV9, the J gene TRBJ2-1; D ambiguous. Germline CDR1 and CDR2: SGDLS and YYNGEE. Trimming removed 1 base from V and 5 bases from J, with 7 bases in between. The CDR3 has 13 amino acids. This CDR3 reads CASSVSSNNEQFF. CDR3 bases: TGTGCCAGCAGCGTAAGTAGCAACAATGAGCAGTTCTTC. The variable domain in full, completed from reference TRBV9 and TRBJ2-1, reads DSGVTQTPKHLITATGQRVTLRCSPRSGDLSVYWYQQSLDQGLQFLIQYYNGEERAKGNILERFSAQQFPDLHSELNLSSLELGDSALYFCASSVSSNNEQFFGPGTRLTVL.